The 18 T cell receptor beta chains below were found in one sample sequenced in a study of spatial heterogeneity in lung cancer. The time point denotes: sample taken at primary tumor resection. No cell sorting; template was whole RNA from tumor, lung tissue or PBMC. TCRdb used MiXCR to reprocess the 5' RACE reads, holding one entry per CDR3 protein. The table shows about 15,000 distinct CDR3 sequences, with almost 8% occurring only once. The sample in question was PBMCs, obtained at surgery. The receptors here all came from a female donor with early-stage non-small cell lung cancer.

This clonotype was recorded at least ten times. The chain uses TRBV5-4 and TRBJ2-3; D is possibly TRBD2 (6 bases). Trimming removed 1 base from V and 3 bases from J, with 21 bases in between. CDR3 length: 18 residues. Per the germline V gene, CDR1 is SGHNT and CDR2 is YYREEE (reference sequence). This CDR3 is CASSLYPLGEGGTDTQYF. As DNA, the CDR3 is TGTGCCAGCAGCTTGTACCCCCTCGGGGAAGGAGGGACAGATACGCAGTATTTT.

This clonotype is medium-sized by share. The gene calls are TRBV19 and TRBJ1-2; D is uncertain. V lost 6 bases and J 4 bases, leaving 12 bases between the germline ends. The CDR3 is 13 residues long. Germline CDR1 reads LNHDA; CDR2 reads SQIVND (reference sequence). The CDR3 DNA reads TGTGCCAGTAGCTCCGGGGAAGTCTATGGCTACACCTTC. Its translation is CASSSGEVYGYTF.

As concerns this clonotype: A read error may be the cause here, since a much bigger clone is one base away. The chain employs TRBV2 and TRBJ2-7, with 10 bases identical to TRBD1. Germline V gives CDR1 SNHLY, CDR2 FYNNEI. V shed 8 bases, J shed 6 bases, and the junction held 16 bases outside the gene matches. This CDR3 has 16 residues. The chain's CDR3 is CASGPRRTGGGSEQYF. CDR3 sequence (DNA): TGTGCCAGCGGTCCCCGTCGGACAGGGGGTGGATCCGAGCAGTACTTC.

A remark on this clonotype: Germline and junction disagree at one end, which may indicate a read error. The chain is built from TRBV4-1 and TRBJ2-5; TRBD2 is a possible D gene (6 bases). The germline V gene has CDR1 MGHRA and CDR2 YSYEKL. There are 14 residues in the CDR3. The CDR3 DNA sequence: TGCGCCAGCAGCCAAGATCGAGGCCGGGAGACCCGGTACTTC. Residues: CASSQDRGRETRYF.

This clonotype was recorded at least ten times. The V call is TRBV20-1, the J call TRBJ1-1; a possible D gene is TRBD1 (5 bases). The germline gives CDR1 DFQATT, CDR2 SNEGSKA (reference sequence). The CDR3 length is 12 residues. Between the trimmed V and J ends, which lost 5 bases and 3 bases, there was a span of 10 bases. CDR3 residues: CSARDGYTEAFF. CDR3 in DNA: TGCAGTGCTCGGGACGGGTACACTGAAGCTTTCTTT.

This clonotype occurred many times. CDR3 in amino acids: CASSQPTTGDYGYTF. The CDR3 DNA sequence: TGTGCCAGCAGCCAACCGACCACAGGTGATTATGGCTACACCTTC. The genes are TRBV3-1 and TRBJ1-2, with TRBD1 as a possible D gene (5 bases). Germline CDR1 LGHDT, CDR2 YNNKEL (reference sequence). The CDR3 contains 15 residues. The germline V and J ends were trimmed by 2 bases and 5 bases, with 15 bases remaining between them.

In this sample, this clonotype turned up many times. V gene TRBV14 combines with J gene TRBJ1-2; no definite D call. V lost 1 base and J 4 bases, leaving 13 bases between the germline ends. CDR1 is SGHDN and CDR2 is FVKESK in the germline V gene. The CDR3 runs 15 residues. The CDR3 spells CASSQGGARGYGYTF. In DNA form, the CDR3 reads TGTGCCAGCAGCCAAGGGGGTGCACGGGGCTATGGCTACACCTTC.

This clonotype occurred many times. The V and J genes are TRBV6-2 or TRBV6-3 and TRBJ1-4; D possibly corresponds to TRBD1 (6 bases). Between the trimmed V and J ends, which lost 2 bases and 8 bases, there was a span of 15 bases. This CDR3 is 15 amino acids long. The V gene's germline CDR1 is MNHEY and CDR2 SVGEGT. The CDR3 here is CASSYRQGSLEKLFF. DNA for the CDR3: TGTGCCAGCAGTTACCGCCAGGGGAGTTTGGAAAAACTGTTTTTT.

This clonotype was seen ten or more times. The gene calls are TRBV5-1 and TRBJ1-4; 7 bases are a match to TRBD1. The germline gives CDR1 SGHRS, CDR2 YFSETQ. V lost 1 base and J lost 6; bases outside the gene matches: 9. This CDR3 is built from 16 residues. The CDR3: CASSLSTGVGDEKLFF. The CDR3 DNA reads as TGCGCCAGCAGCTTGAGTACAGGGGTCGGTGATGAAAAACTGTTTTTT.

There are many counts of this clonotype. The V call is TRBV6-1, the J call TRBJ2-2, with a weak D call TRBD1 (5 bases). Per the germline V gene, CDR1 is MNHNS and CDR2 is SASEGT. The CDR3 is made up of 16 amino acids. Trimming shortened V by 7 bases and J by 0 bases, and 15 bases separated the two germline ends. CDR3 sequence reads: CASILVDTSNTGELFF. The CDR3 bases are TGTGCCAGCATCCTCGTGGACACCTCGAACACCGGGGAGCTGTTTTTT.

This clonotype appeared many times. This chain links TRBV6-2 or TRBV6-3 with TRBJ2-2; D ambiguous. Trimming cost V 6 bases and J 8 bases, with 19 bases left between them. Germline V gene data show CDR1 as MNHEY and CDR2 as SVGEGT. CDR3 length: 15 residues. The CDR3 DNA reads TGTGCCAGCAGATTAACCCGGTCTACGGTTGGGGAGCTGTTTTTT. Residues: CASRLTRSTVGELFF.

The sample holds many counts of this clonotype. The rearrangement links TRBV2 to TRBJ1-4; 7 positions agree with TRBD1. In germline, CDR1 is SNHLY, CDR2 FYNNEI. CDR3 length: 15 residues. With 5 bases clipped from V and 3 bases from J, the junction kept 6 bases outside the gene matches. CDR3 DNA sequence: TGTGCCAGCAGTTCCCAGGGGGTAGCTAATGAAAAACTGTTTTTT. Amino acids: CASSSQGVANEKLFF.

Note on this clonotype: This may stem from a read error, because a much larger clone lies one nucleotide away. In nucleotides, the CDR3 is TGTACCAGCAGCCCAGTGGCCAGGGGAAACTATGGCTACACCTTC. It is translated as CTSSPVARGNYGYTF. The chain has TRBV11-2 and TRBJ1-2; tentative D call: TRBD1 (6 bases). Germline V gene lookup returns CDR1 SGHAT and CDR2 FQNNGV. The CDR3 spans 15 residues.

Concerning this clonotype itself: This may be a read error: a much more frequent sequence differs by one nucleotide. V gene TRBV12-3 or TRBV12-4 combines with J gene TRBJ2-7; 7 bases line up with TRBD1. This CDR3 has 13 residues. The J segment lost 7 bases and the V segment lost 7 bases, leaving 10 bases of the junction unmatched. The CDR3 nucleotides read TGTGCCAGCAACCGAGACAGGGTTGGAGAGCAGTACTTC. This encodes CASNRDRVGEQYF.

This clonotype has more than one count but fewer than ten. The V gene is TRBV7-9, the J gene TRBJ1-5, with D uncertain. Per the germline V gene, CDR1 is SEHNR and CDR2 is FQNEAQ (reference sequence). The CDR3 totals 12 residues. Deletions cut 4 bases from V and 6 bases from J, with 7 bases between. DNA of the CDR3: TGTGCCAGCAGCTCAGAGCTTCAGCCCCAGCATTTT. It translates to CASSSELQPQHF.

This chain connects TRBV4-1 to TRBJ1-1, with 10 bases identical to TRBD1. The J segment lost 3 bases and the V segment lost 0 bases, leaving 4 bases of the junction unmatched. The germline V gene has CDR1 MGHRA and CDR2 YSYEKL. The CDR3 has 16 residues. CDR3 residues: CASSQDVGTGDTEAFF. The CDR3 DNA is TGCGCCAGCAGCCAAGATGTAGGGACAGGGGACACTGAAGCTTTCTTT.

This clonotype has a count of ten or more. In DNA, the CDR3 is TGTGCCAGCAGTTCCAACCAACGGCAGCGGGGGGGCCTAGTATTGGAGACCCAGTACTTC. It encodes CASSSNQRQRGGLVLETQYF. This sequence joins TRBV6-2 or TRBV6-3 and TRBJ2-5, with 10 bases identical to TRBD2. Losses at the gene ends were 4 bases for V and 5 bases for J; bases not matched to a gene: 22. CDR1 is MNHEY, CDR2 SVGEGT, per germline. The CDR3 spans 20 residues.

This clonotype was counted at least ten times. This chain connects TRBV11-2 to TRBJ2-1; 7 positions agree with TRBD2. CDR3 length: 13 amino acids. Germline CDR1 SGHAT, CDR2 FQNNGV. With 0 bases clipped from V and 16 bases from J, the junction kept 9 bases outside the gene matches. The DNA for the CDR3 is TGTGCCAGCAGCTTAGAGTCGAGCGGGATAACATTCTTC. This gives the protein CASSLESSGITFF.